The 29 T cell receptor beta chains in this list originate from one sample, sequenced in a study of shared clonotypes between healthy human individuals. As defined, naive CD8 cells were CD45RO-negative and positively selected for CCR7, with terminally differentiated effector memory CD45RA+ cells excluded. TCRdb's table, derived via immunoSEQ multiplex PCR, lists solely in-frame clones and lacks some. This table holds 550,000 to 750,000 clones, about 90% found once. The sequenced material came from naive CD8+ T cells sorted from blood. Receptor source: a man aged 25-45 years in good health.

CDR3 in amino acids: CASSLSGAGEGRSSEQFF. In DNA form, the CDR3 reads TGTGCCAGCAGTTTATCAGGCGCGGGGGAGGGCCGTTCTTCTGAGCAGTTCTTC. J is TRBJ2-1 and V is TRBV27; 7 bases align to TRBD2. Germline CDR1 is MNHEY and CDR2 is SMNVEV (reference sequence). Trimming took 0 bases from V and 9 from J; bases not matched to a gene: 17. This CDR3 has 18 amino acids.

This sequence joins TRBV7-2 and TRBJ1-1, with D tentatively TRBD1 (6 bases). The germline V and J ends were trimmed by 5 bases and 0 bases, with 13 bases remaining between them. Germline V gives CDR1 SGHTA, CDR2 FQGNSA. The CDR3 consists of 15 residues. The CDR3 here is CASSRSGTLNTEAFF. The CDR3, as DNA: TGTGCCAGCAGCCGTTCCGGGACACTGAACACTGAAGCTTTCTTT.

The chain joins TRBV6-5 to TRBJ2-6; no definite D call. Germline CDR1 MNHEY, CDR2 SVGAGI. Trimming shortened V by 0 bases and J by 4 bases, and 7 bases separated the two germline ends. The CDR3 totals 15 residues. This CDR3 is CASSYSADGANVLTF. The DNA of the CDR3 is TGTGCCAGCAGTTACTCGGCCGACGGGGCCAACGTCCTGACTTTC.

This chain uses TRBV14 with TRBJ1-4; D uncertain. The CDR3 sequence is 15 residues long. V gave up 2 bases and J gave up 6 bases, with 13 bases separating them. The V gene's germline CDR1 is SGHDN and CDR2 FVKESK. The CDR3 DNA is TGTGCCAGCAGCCAATTGGAGGGAAGACATGAAAAACTGTTTTTT. Translated: CASSQLEGRHEKLFF. Full variable domain (rest looked up from reference TRBV14 and TRBJ1-4): EAGVTQFPSHSVIEKGQTVTLRCDPISGHDNLYWYRRVMGKEIKFLLHFVKESKQDESGMPNNRFLAERTGGTYSTLKVQPAELEDSGVYFCASSQLEGRHEKLFFGSGTQLSVL.

The sample holds a few counts of this clone. J is TRBJ2-5 and V is TRBV7-8, with D perhaps matching TRBD1 or TRBD2 (5 bases each). V was pared by 4 bases and J by 1 base, with 16 bases between. CDR3 length: 16 amino acids. From germline, CDR1 is SGHVS and CDR2 FQNEAQ. The CDR3 DNA is TGTGCCAGCAGCTCGCTTAACCGGGACGCCCAAGAGACCCAGTACTTC. Protein product: CASSSLNRDAQETQYF.

The chain is built from TRBV23-1 and TRBJ2-7; D remains ambiguous. TRBV23-1 is placed among ORFs of uncertain function. The CDR3 length is 13 residues. Between the trimmed V and J ends, which lost 1 base and 7 bases, there was a span of 11 bases. The CDR3 is CASSQLASWEQYF. In DNA form, the CDR3 reads TGCGCCAGCAGTCAATTGGCCTCCTGGGAGCAGTACTTC.

This clone was observed a single time. The rearrangement links TRBV7-3 to TRBJ2-7, with D possibly TRBD1 on 6 matching bases. V lost 2 bases and J lost 0, with 11 bases in between. The V gene's germline CDR1 is SGHTA and CDR2 FQGTGA. The length of the CDR3 is 15 residues. CDR3: CASSLFGGSSYEQYF. Written as DNA, the CDR3 is TGTGCCAGCAGCTTATTTGGGGGCAGCTCCTACGAGCAGTACTTC.

This rearrangement joins TRBV27 to TRBJ2-7; 10 bases are shared with TRBD2. With 4 bases clipped from V and 5 bases from J, the junction kept 14 bases outside the gene matches. Germline-derived CDR1 and CDR2 are MNHEY and SMNVEV (reference sequence). There are 17 residues in the CDR3. The CDR3 sequence: CASSSPGLATDSHEQYF. Written as DNA, the CDR3 is TGTGCCAGCAGTTCGCCGGGACTAGCGACGGATTCCCACGAGCAGTACTTC.

V usage is TRBV7-8 and J usage is TRBJ2-1, with a possible D match to TRBD2 (6 bases). This CDR3 comprises 16 residues. With 2 bases removed from V and 2 bases from J, the gap between germline ends came to 13 bases. Per germline, CDR1 SGHVS and CDR2 FQNEAQ. The CDR3 nucleotides are TGTGCCAGCAGCTTAAGGGCCGGACTACCCTACAATGAGCAGTTCTTC. Amino acids: CASSLRAGLPYNEQFF.

This sequence joins TRBV6-5 and TRBJ2-7, with a possible D match to TRBD2 (6 bases). Germline CDR1 and CDR2: MNHEY and SVGAGI. CDR3 length: 16 residues. The germline V and J ends were trimmed by 0 bases and 5 bases, with 17 bases remaining between them. The CDR3 DNA reads TGTGCCAGCAGTTACTCCCACAGGAGGGTGCGTGACGAGCAGTACTTC. Protein: CASSYSHRRVRDEQYF.

About this clone: This same CDR3 is encoded by further DNA sequences in the sample. V and J are TRBV7-9 and TRBJ2-2; D not resolved. The germline V gene has CDR1 SEHNR and CDR2 FQNEAQ (reference sequence). This CDR3 is built from 13 residues. With 3 bases removed from V and 1 base from J, the gap between germline ends came to 3 bases. For the CDR3, the DNA is TGTGCCAGCAGCTTGGAGAACACCGGGGAGCTGTTTTTT. Translated: CASSLENTGELFF.

This rearrangement joins TRBV13 to TRBJ1-2; D may be TRBD1 (6 bases). Germline V lookup: CDR1 PRHDT, CDR2 FYEKMQ (reference sequence). The CDR3 contains 13 residues. Between the trimmed V and J ends, which lost 4 bases and 2 bases, there was a span of 8 bases. In DNA, the CDR3 is TGTGCCAGCAGCTCCGGACAGAACTATGGCTACACCTTC. Amino acids: CASSSGQNYGYTF.

This chain joins TRBV27 and TRBJ2-1; D may be TRBD2 (6 bases). Per germline, CDR1 MNHEY and CDR2 SMNVEV (reference sequence). The V end was cut by 5 bases, the J end by 7 bases, with 18 bases between. This CDR3 is built from 15 residues. In DNA form, the CDR3 reads TGTGCCAGCAGTCCCTTGGGGGAGGACGGGAATGAGCAGTTCTTC. As protein: CASSPLGEDGNEQFF.

CDR3 residues: CASSYRDRGEEQYF. CDR3 coding DNA: TGTGCCAGCAGTTACCGAGACAGGGGTGAGGAGCAGTACTTC. J is TRBJ2-7 and V is TRBV6-5; 8 nucleotides align to TRBD1. The CDR3 loop spans 14 amino acids. The ends lost 2 bases at V and 7 bases at J; junction bases unmatched: 7. Germline V gene sequence: CDR1 MNHEY, CDR2 SVGAGI.

V gene TRBV2 combines with J gene TRBJ2-1; TRBD2 matches at 8 bases. Germline loops: CDR1 SNHLY, CDR2 FYNNEI. This CDR3 spans 19 amino acids. V shed 6 bases, J shed 4 bases, and the junction held 20 bases outside the gene matches. CDR3 nucleotide sequence: TGTGCCAGCAGGGGCCCTAGCGGGCCATCGATGGGGGCTTACAATGAGCAGTTCTTC. As protein: CASRGPSGPSMGAYNEQFF.

A note on this clone: This sample also contains other DNA sequences that code for the same CDR3. The rearrangement joins TRBV29-1 to TRBJ2-2; possible D gene TRBD2, 5 bases. The germline gives CDR1 SQVTM, CDR2 ANQGSEA. Deletions cut 4 bases from V and 0 bases from J, with 6 bases between. The CDR3 extends over 13 amino acids. CDR3 nucleotides: TGCAGCGTTGGAGGGCCGAACACCGGGGAGCTGTTTTTT. This gives the protein CSVGGPNTGELFF.

This clone has more than one count but fewer than ten. The CDR3 loop is CASTTLATDTQYF. DNA for the CDR3: TGTGCCAGCACCACCCTAGCAACAGATACGCAGTATTTT. The chain carries TRBV11-1 and TRBJ2-3; tentative D call: TRBD2 (5 bases). CDR1 is SGHAT, CDR2 FQDESV, per germline (reference sequence). The CDR3 has 13 amino acids. Between the trimmed V and J ends, which lost 7 bases and 3 bases, there was a span of 11 bases.

CDR3 region: CASSFSFVGAHGYTF. The DNA of the CDR3 is TGTGCCAGCAGTTTTTCGTTCGTTGGGGCTCATGGCTACACCTTC. The genes are TRBV28 and TRBJ1-2, with a tentative D call TRBD1 (5 bases). CDR3 length equals 15 residues. The V gene lost 3 bases and the J gene lost 6 bases, with 17 bases spanning the gap. CDR1 is MDHEN and CDR2 is SYDVKM in the germline V gene.

J is TRBJ1-1 and V is TRBV11-2, with D possibly matching TRBD1 (6 bases). The CDR3 has 12 residues. Germline CDR1 reads SGHAT; CDR2 reads FQNNGV. The ends were cut back, 4 bases at V and 6 bases at J, with 9 bases in the middle. This CDR3 reads CASSSDSPEAFF. The CDR3 bases are TGTGCCAGCAGCTCGGACAGCCCTGAAGCTTTCTTT.

V usage is TRBV10-2 and J usage is TRBJ2-2; 10 bases align to TRBD2. The CDR3 sequence is 18 residues long. Germline V gives CDR1 WSHSY, CDR2 SAAADI. Trimming took 7 bases from V and 0 from J; bases not matched to a gene: 11. The CDR3, as DNA: TGCGCCAGCATCACCGGACTAGCGGCGTTCGCGAACACCGGGGAGCTGTTTTTT. This codes for CASITGLAAFANTGELFF.

This sequence joins TRBV7-6 and TRBJ2-7; possibly TRBD1 for D (5 bases). This CDR3 is 16 amino acids long. The germline gives CDR1 SGHVS, CDR2 FNYEAQ. V was clipped by 5 bases and J by 1 base, with 18 bases between them. The CDR3 loop reads CASSTYKGAGSYEQYF. The CDR3 region has the DNA TGTGCCAGCAGCACCTACAAAGGGGCCGGTTCCTACGAGCAGTACTTC.

The J gene is TRBJ2-5, the V gene TRBV2; D call uncertain. Germline CDR1 is SNHLY and CDR2 is FYNNEI. CDR3 length: 13 residues. V was pared by 0 bases and J by 5 bases, with 7 bases between. The CDR3 DNA reads as TGTGCCAGCAGTGAAGCGCTTACGGAGACCCAGTACTTC. Protein: CASSEALTETQYF.

Concerning this clone itself: Other DNA variants within this sample encode the same CDR3. V is TRBV7-9 and J is TRBJ2-1, with 10 bases matching TRBD2. The CDR3 sequence is 16 residues long. The ends lost 2 bases at V and 1 base at J; junction bases unmatched: 2. Germline V gives CDR1 SEHNR, CDR2 FQNEAQ (reference sequence). The CDR3: CASSLLAGASYNEQFF. CDR3 DNA sequence: TGTGCCAGCAGCTTACTAGCGGGAGCATCCTACAATGAGCAGTTCTTC.

V is TRBV7-2 and J is TRBJ2-7, with TRBD1 as a possible D gene (5 bases). CDR1 and CDR2 (germline): SGHTA, FQGNSA. With 8 bases removed from V and 1 base from J, the gap between germline ends came to 9 bases. The CDR3 covers 12 residues. The CDR3 is CASGAPSYEQYF. CDR3 DNA sequence: TGTGCCAGCGGGGCCCCTTCCTACGAGCAGTACTTC.

The chain couples TRBV6-5 to TRBJ2-7; 9 bases fit TRBD1. The CDR3 runs to 14 residues. The germline gives CDR1 MNHEY, CDR2 SVGAGI. V lost 5 bases, J lost 4 bases, and 6 bases stayed unmatched. This chain's CDR3 is CASSRTGDPYEQYF. The CDR3 nucleotides are TGTGCCAGCAGTCGGACAGGGGACCCTTACGAGCAGTACTTC.

V and J are TRBV9 and TRBJ2-6, with 7 bases matching TRBD1. This CDR3 contains 18 residues. Per the germline V gene, CDR1 is SGDLS and CDR2 is YYNGEE. The V and J ends lost 4 bases and 0 bases, in that order; junction bases with no gene match: 10. CDR3 residues: CASSSPTGSSSGANVLTF. CDR3 DNA: TGTGCCAGCAGCTCCCCGACAGGGTCAAGCTCTGGGGCCAACGTCCTGACTTTC.

Here the CDR3 DNA reads TGTGCCAGCAGCCGTAACAATGAGCAGTTCTTC. As protein: CASSRNNEQFF. J is TRBJ2-1 and V is TRBV6-5, with D hard to call. This CDR3 is 11 amino acids long. The V end was cut by 6 bases, the J end by 5 bases, with 5 bases between. Per the germline V gene, CDR1 is MNHEY and CDR2 is SVGAGI.

The chain recombines TRBV9 with TRBJ2-7; D is undetermined. V lost 0 bases and J lost 0, with 7 bases in between. The CDR3 runs 14 residues. CDR1 is SGDLS, CDR2 YYNGEE, per germline. The DNA for the CDR3 is TGTGCCAGCAGCGTAGGGCGGATCTCCTACGAGCAGTACTTC. Translating it yields CASSVGRISYEQYF.

The J gene is TRBJ2-5, the V gene TRBV15; possibly TRBD1 or TRBD2 for D (7 bases each). The V and J ends lost 4 bases and 2 bases respectively, with 26 bases between them. This CDR3 contains 19 residues. Per the germline V gene, CDR1 is LNHNV and CDR2 is YYDKDF (reference sequence). The CDR3: CATSNPIFSGGRGQETQYF. CDR3 nucleotides: TGTGCCACCAGCAACCCAATCTTTTCGGGGGGCAGGGGGCAAGAGACCCAGTACTTC.